The 10 T cell receptor beta chains presented below share a single source sample, sequenced in a study of blood T cell repertoires in COVID-19. Profiled with immunoSEQ multiplex PCR; TCRdb holds only in-frame clones, not every one. In the table there are fewer than 250,000 clones, roughly 88% of which are singletons. The sample taken for sequencing was PBMCs or T cells enriched from blood (not recorded which). These receptors were taken from a woman between 50 and 59 years old with acute COVID-19.

The V gene is TRBV5-4, the J gene TRBJ2-3; a weak D match, TRBD1 (7 bases). The V gene lost 4 bases and the J gene lost 2 bases, with 14 bases spanning the gap. Germline CDR1 and CDR2: SGHNT and YYREEE (reference sequence). The length of the CDR3 is 15 residues. The CDR3 loop is CASSRDREVTDTQYF. The CDR3 DNA reads as TGTGCCAGCAGCCGTGACAGGGAGGTCACAGATACGCAGTATTTT.

The CDR3 DNA sequence: TGTGCCAGCAGTTTTGTTAAGGGAGGGATCCTTTCTAACACCATATATTTT. Its translation: CASSFVKGGILSNTIYF. The chain links TRBV28 to TRBJ1-3; unclear D gene. Per germline, CDR1 MDHEN and CDR2 SYDVKM. The CDR3 is 17 residues long. Trimming left V 3 bases short and J 7 bases short, with 22 bases between.

This chain uses TRBV29-1 with TRBJ2-7; TRBD1 aligns across 7 bases. CDR1 and CDR2 (germline): SQVTM, ANQGSEA. The trim removed 3 bases at V and 3 bases at J, leaving 5 bases unmatched. This CDR3 comprises 13 residues. The CDR3 DNA follows: TGCAGCGTTGAGTTCCCAGGGGGCTACGAGCAGTACTTC. Its protein product is CSVEFPGGYEQYF.

The chain has TRBV19 and TRBJ1-5, with 8 bases matching TRBD1. The germline gives CDR1 LNHDA, CDR2 SQIVND (reference sequence). CDR3 length: 15 amino acids. V lost 10 bases to trimming and J lost 2 bases; unmatched junction nucleotides: 10. The CDR3, as DNA: TGTGCCACCTGGGGCAGGGGGCAGGGCAATCAGCCCCAGCATTTT. Translating gives CATWGRGQGNQPQHF.

The chain links TRBV4-1 to TRBJ2-5, with TRBD1 matching over 7 bases. Germline CDR1 MGHRA, CDR2 YSYEKL. This CDR3 is 17 amino acids long. J was trimmed by 4 bases and V by 1 base; bases with no gene match: 12. The CDR3 DNA reads TGCGCCAGCAGCCAAGTTCAGGGGGTGTTGTTTCCAGAGACCCAGTACTTC. Amino acid sequence: CASSQVQGVLFPETQYF.

The chain has TRBV18 and TRBJ2-7; 7 positions agree with TRBD1. This CDR3 is 16 amino acids long. Unmatched junction bases numbered 10, after V lost 3 bases and J lost 2 bases. CDR1 KGHSH and CDR2 LQKENI come from the germline V gene. The CDR3 sequence: CASSPPRGQGAYEQYF. The DNA of the CDR3 is TGTGCCAGCTCACCTCCCAGAGGCCAGGGGGCCTACGAGCAGTACTTC. Full variable domain (missing parts from reference TRBV18 and TRBJ2-7): NAGVMQNPRHLVRRRGQEARLRCSPMKGHSHVYWYRQLPEEGLKFMVYLQKENIIDESGMPKERFSAEFPKEGPSILRIQQVVRGDSAAYFCASSPPRGQGAYEQYFGPGTRLTVT.

This clone has more than one count but fewer than ten. This chain links TRBV2 with TRBJ1-2; maybe TRBD1 (6 bases). The CDR3 sequence is 15 residues long. Trimming left V 4 bases short and J 4 bases short, with 16 bases between. Germline V gives CDR1 SNHLY, CDR2 FYNNEI. The DNA of the CDR3 is TGTGCCAGCAGTGGCTACGGGGGGGCCTCCTATGGCTACACCTTC. Protein sequence: CASSGYGGASYGYTF.

The V and J genes are TRBV2 and TRBJ1-2, with a possible D match to TRBD1 (5 bases). CDR1 is SNHLY and CDR2 is FYNNEI in the germline V gene. The CDR3 has 13 residues. The V and J ends lost 5 bases and 3 bases respectively, with 10 bases between them. CDR3 nucleotide sequence: TGTGCCAGCAGTTCGGGACTGGACTATGGCTACACCTTC. Amino acid sequence: CASSSGLDYGYTF. Together with reference TRBV2 and TRBJ1-2, the CDR3 gives the full variable domain: EPEVTQTPSHQVTQMGQEVILRCVPISNHLYFYWYRQILGQKVEFLVSFYNNEISEKSEIFDDQFSVERPDGSNFTLKIRSTKLEDSAMYFCASSSGLDYGYTFGSGTRLTVV.

The chain recombines TRBV5-1 with TRBJ2-1; 11 bases align to TRBD2. The V gene end was trimmed by 6 bases and the J gene end by 6 bases; junction bases not matched to a gene: 2. Per the germline V gene, CDR1 is SGHRS and CDR2 is YFSETQ. CDR3 length: 13 residues. The CDR3 region has the DNA TGCGCCAGCACCCTAGCGGGAGGCAATGAGCAGTTCTTC. It is translated as CASTLAGGNEQFF.

The chain is built from TRBV7-3 and TRBJ2-1, with 10 bases that match TRBD2. This CDR3 is 16 amino acids long. After removal of 2 bases from V and 8 bases from J, the junction contained 9 bases not matched to a gene. In germline, CDR1 is SGHTA, CDR2 FQGTGA. CDR3 sequence: CASSLWSSGRSHEQFF. CDR3 sequence (DNA): TGTGCCAGCAGCTTATGGTCTAGCGGGAGAAGCCATGAGCAGTTCTTC.